This T cell receptor (beta chain) comes out of a study of cytomegalovirus exposure and HLA in healthy donors (dated by TCRdb to the late 2010s). For the wider study: According to a later analysis, the roughly 130 validation repertoires were produced on the same platform as the 666 repertoires of the first cohort. The study aimed to test whether signatures of past pathogen exposure could be identified by cataloging public T cell receptors. Besides the first cohort of roughly 660 subjects, a separate validation cohort made up of 120 or so different subjects was used. To predict cytomegalovirus infection status, the study brought together high-throughput TCR immunosequencing, statistical association of individual TCRs with disease status, and machine learning. Study-wide findings and limitations: Cytomegalovirus status was reported to be diagnosed by the classifier with high specificity and sensitivity in both the original and validation cohorts. A later analysis lacked HLA typing for the validation cohort, so it scored co-occurrence in that cohort across all 110 or so repertoires. In a later analysis, TCRs clustered in the first cohort were found to also tend to co-occur in the roughly 130 validation repertoires, with 85% to 95% of cluster scores above 0. Three of the identified cytomegalovirus-associated TCR beta chains were confirmed in vitro to be specific for cytomegalovirus antigens. In the study, around 160 TCR beta chains were listed as associated with cytomegalovirus. The authors suggested that the approach could potentially be extended to other disease states and immunological phenotypes. While some public TCRs were present in many individuals, most TCR sequences turned up only very rarely across donors.

Spanning cysteine to phenylalanine, the CDR3 consists of 15 amino acids. The kept DNA is CDR3 alone, 45 bases in frame from the first base. The germline V gene supplies CDR1 MDHEN and CDR2 SYDVKM. The V and J ends are trimmed by 3 bases and 0 bases, leaving 6 bases between them. Details on this clone: This receptor's antigen is unknown. The record has no base qualities; no much larger clone is one base away.

Libraries were prepared through the immunoSEQ multiplex PCR assay. The study's processing was this. To diagnose cytomegalovirus status from the catalog of TCR beta chain sequences, a statistical classification framework was built. TCRdb mirrors the immuneACCESS table, restricted to in-frame sequences. Some clones are absent from its copies; in checked studies, under half trace to an unresolved V gene, and the reason for the others is unknown. For V, J and clone size, that table is used; D and trimming come from the DNA. The sample table lists some 180,000 clones, roughly 81% of them with a count of one. The top ten hold less than 1.5% of the sample. Separate from the roughly 650-subject first cohort, the validation cohort of around 130 subjects was the group to which the donors belonged.

The receptor was derived from a woman in her thirties in good health and CMV-seronegative. The specimen was PBMCs. The V and J segments used are TRBV28 and TRBJ2-6, with the D gene call left open. In nucleotide form, the sequence is TGTGCCAGCAGTTTGCCCGGCTCTGGGGCCAACGTCCTGACTTTC. It translates to CASSLPGSGANVLTF.